The following is a T cell receptor (beta chain) sequence with its context. No antigen is known for it. Here immunoSEQ multiplex PCR was the method, and the copy in TCRdb shows in-frame clones only, minus some. The sample carries millions of clones, around nine tenths recorded once. The record originates from a study of shared clonotypes between healthy human individuals. Study-wide background: Three CD4 naive, three CD4 memory, two CD8 naive and one CD8 memory plate were used per donor. Study-level results: Non-shared clonotypes displayed generation probabilities falling below those of clonotypes present in all four donors.

The receptor was isolated from a man in his late teens or twenties in good health. The sequencing sample was made of naive CD4+ T cells sorted from blood. Stated subset: CD45RA+ positively selected.

In nucleotides, the CDR3 is TGTGCCACCCGACACAAGGGGGAAAAACTGTTTTTT. It yields the protein CATRHKGEKLFF. The genes are TRBV11-2 and TRBJ1-4; TRBD1 is a possible D gene (5 bases). In germline, CDR1 is SGHAT, CDR2 FQNNGV. Trimming stripped 10 bases from V and 8 bases from J, with 14 bases between. The CDR3 sequence is 12 residues long.